The source of this TCR beta chain is a study of cytomegalovirus exposure and HLA in healthy donors. V lost 8 bases to trimming and J lost 2 bases, with 13 bases between them. CDR3 length: 13 amino acids. From germline, CDR1 is MNHNS and CDR2 SASEGT. PCR was performed using 60 Vbeta and 13 Jbeta primers. Assay used: immunoSEQ multiplex PCR; TCRdb lists only in-frame clones, some missing. Of 100,000 to 150,000 clones listed, 80% are singletons. The sequenced sample was PBMCs. J is TRBJ2-7 and V is TRBV6-1; D might be TRBD2 (6 bases). This TCR derives from a female donor in good health and CMV-seronegative. This CDR3 is CASGGTPTYEQYF. The CDR3 coding sequence is TGTGCCAGCGGAGGGACGCCTACCTACGAGCAGTACTTC.